This T cell receptor beta chain derives from a study of T cells in Graves' hyperthyroidism and ophthalmopathy. The length of the CDR3 is 17 residues. The V segment lost 4 bases and the J segment 3 bases; nucleotides outside the gene matches: 14. The germline V gene has CDR1 SGHAT and CDR2 FQNNGV. This clonotype came up many times. What it binds is not known. Overall study results and limits: Ophthalmopathy was separated from stable hyperthyroidism by a 13 V-J model. In the blood, most expanded thyroid clonotypes above 0.001 appeared as well.

Amplification yielded TCR beta CDR3 regions, with RNA transcripts as the source. An initial round of RT-PCR targeting the TCR CDR3 relied on the HTBI primer set. TCRdb called the multiplex PCR reads again in MiXCR, with one record for every CDR3 protein. Of hundreds of thousands of distinct CDR3 sequences in the sample, just under 20% were seen once. The sequence was obtained from a middle-aged man with Graves' ophthalmopathy. V gene TRBV11-2 combines with J gene TRBJ2-7; 8 nucleotides line up with TRBD2. The sample taken for sequencing was blood. Here the CDR3 DNA reads TGTGCCAGCAGCTCCCAAGGATATAGCGGGGCGTACTACGAGCAGTACTTC. It codes for CASSSQGYSGAYYEQYF. Together with reference TRBV11-2 and TRBJ2-7, the CDR3 gives the full variable domain: EAGVAQSPRYKIIEKRQSVAFWCNPISGHATLYWYQQILGQGPKLLIQFQNNGVVDDSQLPKDRFSAERLKGVDSTLKIQPAKLEDSAVYLCASSSQGYSGAYYEQYFGPGTRLTVT.